This TCR beta chain was identified in a study of human T cells and chemical hapten exposure. Findings and caveats of the study: In comparison with controls, expanded TCRs gave rise to a significantly larger number of large CDR3 similarity clusters. Those TCRs sitting above 1 in 1000 frequency stayed the same with DPC sensitization.

Note on this clonotype: Its matching antigen is unknown.

Specified time point: patch test 2, 6 weeks after DPC sensitization. Stated treatment: therapeutic diphenylcyclopropenone sensitization with weekly scalp DPC. Researchers extracted total RNA from unfractionated whole blood. Each cDNA molecule in the library carried unique molecular identifiers. TCRdb processed the RACE reads anew with MiXCR; each CDR3 protein has one entry. This sample carries some 80,000 distinct CDR3 sequences, roughly 10% of them seen once, and the ten largest clones take roughly 1.5%. Sequenced here: whole blood, sampled in connection with sensitization to the hapten diphenylcyclopropenone (DPC). This clonotype was obtained from a man younger than 35 with alopecia areata. Some clones in this sample may be carry-over from other donors' samples.

The CDR3 DNA sequence: TGCAGCGTTGAATCTGGACAGGGGTGGAATGAGCAGTTCTTC. Translating gives CSVESGQGWNEQFF. The gene calls are TRBV29-1 and TRBJ2-1, with 9 nucleotides matching TRBD1. Germline V gives CDR1 SQVTM, CDR2 ANQGSEA. With 2 bases clipped from V and 7 bases from J, the junction kept 6 bases outside the gene matches. This CDR3 is 14 amino acids long.